Below are 19 T cell receptor beta chains sequenced from a single sample in a study of T cell repertoires in cytomegalovirus infection. TCRdb recomputed calls from the reads with MiXCR, one row per CDR3 protein. The profile covers 560,000 or so distinct CDR3 sequences, with about 15% appearing a single time and 20% to 30% taken by the ten largest. What was sequenced was CD8+ T cells from PBMCs. These receptors all come from a human donor in good health (CMV status not recorded). Some clones in this sample may be carry-over from other donors' samples.

The rearrangement links TRBV9 to TRBJ1-2; 9 bases agree with TRBD1. In germline, CDR1 is SGDLS, CDR2 YYNGEE. The CDR3 sequence is 14 residues long. V dropped 3 bases and J dropped 5; count of bases not matched to a gene: 5. CDR3 nucleotides: TGTGCCAGCAGCGGACAGGGGGGCAAGTATGGCTACACCTTC. It codes for CASSGQGGKYGYTF.

On this clonotype: Likely a read error: the CDR3 ends without its conserved phenylalanine or tryptophan. The DNA is omitted, as the CDR3 cannot be located on it reliably, and the CDR3 follows TCRdb's listing. This chain uses TRBV11-2 with TRBJ2-1. CDR1 and CDR2 (germline): SGHAT, FQNNGV. A total of 12 residues make up the CDR3, ends included. The chain's CDR3 is CASSLGYNVQLY.

The chain combines TRBV6-6 with TRBJ1-4; D is uncertain. CDR1 is MNHNY, CDR2 SVGAGI, per germline (reference sequence). This CDR3 comprises 12 residues. Trimming shortened V by 0 bases and J by 8 bases, and 4 bases separated the two germline ends. CDR3: CASSYSLEKLFF. Written as DNA, the CDR3 is TGTGCCAGCAGTTACTCGCTAGAAAAACTGTTTTTT.

In this sample, this clonotype turned up a few times. This chain uses TRBV6-5 with TRBJ2-2, with 11 bases aligning to TRBD2. The CDR3 has 16 residues. V was pared by 2 bases and J by 6 bases, with 5 bases of the junction left unmatched. Germline V gives CDR1 MNHEY, CDR2 SVGAGI. This CDR3 reads CASSYPSGRKPGELFF. The CDR3 nucleotides read TGTGCCAGCAGTTACCCTAGCGGGAGGAAACCCGGGGAGCTGTTTTTT.

In this sample, this clonotype turned up once. The CDR3 loop reads CSVGMRGERDGELFF. For the CDR3, the DNA is TGCAGCGTTGGTATGCGGGGGGAGCGAGACGGGGAGCTGTTTTTT. The chain recombines TRBV29-1 with TRBJ2-2, with 8 positions matching TRBD2. J was trimmed by 7 bases and V by 4 bases; bases with no gene match: 11. This CDR3 has 15 residues. The germline CDR1 and CDR2 sequences are SQVTM and ANQGSEA.

This clonotype has only a few counts. The chain couples TRBV29-1 to TRBJ2-1; D might be TRBD1 or TRBD2, each matching 5 bases. Germline V gives CDR1 SQVTM, CDR2 ANQGSEA. There are 14 residues in the CDR3. The V gene lost 8 bases and the J gene lost 0 bases, with 14 bases spanning the gap. This chain's CDR3 is CSTQGGSSYNEQFF. For the CDR3, the DNA is TGCAGCACGCAGGGTGGGAGCTCCTACAATGAGCAGTTCTTC.

With respect to this clonotype: It may be a read error: a sequence one base away is much more abundant. The chain uses TRBV6-1 and TRBJ2-7; no reliable D call. The CDR3 has 13 residues. Germline lookup yields CDR1 MNHNS and CDR2 SASEGT. The CDR3 loop is CASSVSQIYELYF. The DNA of the CDR3 is TGTGCCAGCAGTGTGTCACAGATTTACGAGCTGTACTTC.

This clonotype was observed at least ten times. The chain recombines TRBV27 with TRBJ2-5, with D tentatively TRBD1 (6 bases). Trimming left V 6 bases short and J 4 bases short, with 15 bases between. CDR1 MNHEY and CDR2 SMNVEV come from the germline V gene (reference sequence). This CDR3 is built from 14 residues. CDR3 sequence reads: CASRDVRGRETQYF. CDR3 nucleotide sequence: TGTGCCAGCAGGGATGTCAGGGGTCGAGAGACCCAGTACTTC.

This clonotype was picked up many times. The chain couples TRBV12-3 or TRBV12-4 to TRBJ1-2; tentatively, D is TRBD1 (5 bases). The CDR3 length is 13 residues. With 3 bases removed from V and 6 bases from J, the gap between germline ends came to 11 bases. The CDR3 here is CASSLGEENGYTF. CDR3 nucleotides: TGTGCCAGCAGTTTGGGGGAAGAAAATGGCTACACCTTC.

Worth noting for this clonotype: A single base is all that separates this from a far larger clone, so a read error is likely. The CDR3 here is CAGSQGETQYF. The CDR3, as DNA: TGTGCCGGCAGTCAGGGTGAGACCCAGTACTTC. This rearrangement joins TRBV7-3 to TRBJ2-5, with D perhaps matching TRBD1 (5 bases). This CDR3 is built from 11 residues. Per the germline V gene, CDR1 is SGHTA and CDR2 is FQGTGA.

A few counts support this clonotype. The chain is built from TRBV2 and TRBJ1-2; possibly TRBD1 for D (6 bases). Trimming stripped 5 bases from V and 6 bases from J, with 13 bases between. Germline CDR1 SNHLY, CDR2 FYNNEI. The CDR3 contains 13 residues. This CDR3 reads CASSPRGDNGYTF. In DNA form, the CDR3 reads TGTGCCAGCAGTCCCAGGGGAGATAATGGCTACACCTTC.

This rearrangement joins TRBV27 to TRBJ2-7, with 11 bases aligning to TRBD1. V was clipped by 5 bases and J by 3 bases; unmatched bases: 6. The CDR3 totals 15 residues. Looked up from germline, CDR1 is MNHEY and CDR2 is SMNVEV (reference sequence). CDR3 residues: CASSRPGQGVYEQYF. The CDR3 bases are TGTGCCAGCAGTAGACCGGGACAGGGGGTCTACGAGCAGTACTTC.

This clonotype was seen a few times. The rearrangement joins TRBV18 to TRBJ1-5; no clear D. Germline V gene lookup returns CDR1 KGHSH and CDR2 LQKENI. The length of the CDR3 is 14 residues. V was cut by 3 bases and J by 7 bases, with 13 bases left in between. Here the CDR3 reads CASSPSVDQQPQHF. CDR3 DNA: TGTGCCAGCTCACCTAGCGTCGATCAGCAGCCCCAGCATTTT. The whole variable domain, remainder taken from reference TRBV18 and TRBJ1-5, is NAGVMQNPRHLVRRRGQEARLRCSPMKGHSHVYWYRQLPEEGLKFMVYLQKENIIDESGMPKERFSAEFPKEGPSILRIQQVVRGDSAAYFCASSPSVDQQPQHFGDGTRLSIL.

This clonotype was seen many times. The chain couples TRBV6-5 to TRBJ2-5; 13 positions agree with TRBD2. V lost 4 bases, J lost 5 bases, and 4 bases stayed unmatched. Germline CDR1 reads MNHEY; CDR2 reads SVGAGI. CDR3 length equals 15 residues. Written as DNA, the CDR3 is TGTGCCAGCAGTTTAACTAGCGGGGGGGCCGAGACCCAGTACTTC. Amino acids: CASSLTSGGAETQYF.

The chain has TRBV7-6 and TRBJ2-3; 10 bases map to TRBD2. CDR3 length: 16 residues. The germline V gene has CDR1 SGHVS and CDR2 FNYEAQ. With V trimmed by 3 bases and J by 5 bases, 8 bases remained unmatched. As DNA, the CDR3 is TGTGCCAGCAGCTTGGGACTAGCGAGAGTAGGAGATACGCAGTATTTT. Its protein is CASSLGLARVGDTQYF.

This clonotype was seen repeatedly, ten times or more. The gene calls are TRBV12-3 or TRBV12-4 and TRBJ2-1; TRBD1 aligns across 11 bases. CDR3 length: 14 amino acids. Trimming cost V 5 bases and J 9 bases; bases outside gene matches: 6. In DNA form, the CDR3 reads TGTGCCAGCAGTGAGGACAGGGGGCCACTTGAGCAGTTCTTC. This encodes CASSEDRGPLEQFF.

There are a few counts of this clonotype. The J gene is TRBJ1-1, the V gene TRBV14; weak D call: TRBD1 (5 bases). The CDR3 is 15 amino acids. Per germline, CDR1 SGHDN and CDR2 FVKESK. V dropped 3 bases and J dropped 6 bases, with 17 bases sitting between them. The CDR3 coding sequence is TGTGCCAGCAGCCACGGATTCAGGGTTCGGGCTGAAGCTTTCTTT. Protein: CASSHGFRVRAEAFF.

The rearrangement links TRBV15 to TRBJ1-2, with 12 positions matching TRBD1. Germline V gene sequence: CDR1 LNHNV, CDR2 YYDKDF (reference sequence). Trimming removed 2 bases from V and 4 bases from J; junction bases left unmatched: 11. The length of the CDR3 is 18 residues. This CDR3 is CATSRPMGQGANGYGYTF. The CDR3, as DNA: TGTGCCACCAGCAGACCCATGGGACAGGGGGCTAATGGCTATGGCTACACCTTC. Together with reference TRBV15 and TRBJ1-2, the CDR3 gives the full variable domain: DAMVIQNPRYQVTQFGKPVTLSCSQTLNHNVMYWYQQKSSQAPKLLFHYYDKDFNNEADTPDNFQSRRPNTSFCFLDIRSPGLGDTAMYLCATSRPMGQGANGYGYTFGSGTRLTVV.

A few counts support this clonotype. V usage is TRBV25-1 and J usage is TRBJ2-7; 12 bases map to TRBD2. The V segment lost 2 bases and the J segment 2 bases; nucleotides outside the gene matches: 1. This CDR3 spans 15 amino acids. Germline V gene lookup returns CDR1 MGHDK and CDR2 SYGVNS. For the CDR3, the DNA is TGTGCCAGCAGTGAACGGACTAGCGGGGCCTACGAGCAGTACTTC. Translated: CASSERTSGAYEQYF.